This passage covers 18 T cell receptor beta chains from one sample sequenced in a study of CXCR3-negative and CXCR3-positive naive CD8 T cells. Findings and limits, study-wide: CXCR3-expressing naive cells carried TRB CDR3s more hydrophobic than those of CXCR3-negative naive cells.

These receptors have no known antigen. The libraries of TRB cDNA were constructed through 5' RACE using UMI labels. TCRdb reworked the 5' RACE reads into one entry per CDR3 protein, no DNA. The repertoire shows 55,000 to 70,000 distinct CDR3 sequences; the top ten hold 0.5% to 0.55%. Material for sequencing was naive CXCR3+ CD8+ T cells from blood. Subset indicated: CD45RO-CCR7+CD27+CD95- naive CD8+ T cells expressing CXCR3 (TNR3+). Receptors originate from a human donor in good health. Some clones in this sample may be carry-over from other donors' samples.

This chain links TRBV12-3 or TRBV12-4 with TRBJ1-4. CDR3 length: 15 residues. CDR3 in amino acids: CASSLTFGELRKLFF.

The chain joins TRBV2 to TRBJ2-7; TCRdb calls TRBD1, which cannot be checked without DNA. Germline CDR1 is SNHLY and CDR2 is FYNNEI. The CDR3 extends over 14 amino acids. Here the CDR3 reads CATVDGTLNYEQYF.

The J gene is TRBJ1-2, the V gene TRBV29-1. The germline V gene has CDR1 SQVTM and CDR2 ANQGSEA. The CDR3 sequence is 14 residues long. CDR3 protein: CSAELVGTNYGYTF.

The V call is TRBV4-3, the J call TRBJ2-1. The germline V gene encodes CDR1 LGHNA and CDR2 YSLEER. CDR3 length equals 13 residues. The CDR3 region is CASSQGELDEQFF.

The rearrangement joins TRBV7-2 to TRBJ2-2; TCRdb gives TRBD2 as the D gene, but with no DNA this cannot be confirmed. This CDR3 spans 16 amino acids. Germline lookup yields CDR1 SGHTA and CDR2 FQGNSA. CDR3 loop: CATPESRGGATGELFF.

V usage is TRBV7-2 and J usage is TRBJ1-4; TCRdb returns TRBD1, unconfirmable since there is no DNA. Germline V gene data show CDR1 as SGHTA and CDR2 as FQGNSA. The length of the CDR3 is 15 residues. CDR3 in amino acids: CASSSRDRGAEKLFF.

J is TRBJ2-7 and V is TRBV12-3 or TRBV12-4; lacking DNA, the TRBD1 call made by TCRdb goes unchecked. This CDR3 comprises 13 residues. This chain's CDR3 is CASTGTPGYEQYF.

The V gene is TRBV5-1, the J gene TRBJ2-3; the TRBD1 assignment by TCRdb is unverifiable without DNA. Germline V gene sequence: CDR1 SGHRS, CDR2 YFSETQ. The length of the CDR3 is 15 residues. The CDR3 reads CASSPPGRGRDTQYF.

The chain couples TRBV28 to TRBJ2-2. The V gene's germline CDR1 is MDHEN and CDR2 SYDVKM. This CDR3 region has 12 residues. This CDR3 reads CASSPDPGELFF.

The chain recombines TRBV11-2 with TRBJ1-5. Per germline, CDR1 SGHAT and CDR2 FQNNGV. This CDR3 spans 16 amino acids. The CDR3 loop is CASSPQPVSGNQPQHF. Full variable domain (remainder filled in from reference TRBV11-2 and TRBJ1-5): EAGVAQSPRYKIIEKRQSVAFWCNPISGHATLYWYQQILGQGPKLLIQFQNNGVVDDSQLPKDRFSAERLKGVDSTLKIQPAKLEDSAVYLCASSPQPVSGNQPQHFGDGTRLSIL.

The gene calls are TRBV7-2 and TRBJ1-2; TCRdb gives TRBD1 as the D gene, but with no DNA this cannot be confirmed. Germline CDR1 SGHTA, CDR2 FQGNSA. This CDR3 is 13 amino acids long. The CDR3 sequence is CASSLVTGDGYTF.

The chain carries TRBV7-8 and TRBJ1-1; TCRdb proposes TRBD1, but this gene call is untestable without DNA. Germline CDR1 is SGHVS and CDR2 is FQNEAQ. The CDR3 is 18 residues long. The CDR3: CASSLETGGDPEGTEAFF.

The chain has TRBV11-2 and TRBJ2-7; TCRdb proposes TRBD2, but this gene call is untestable without DNA. CDR1 is SGHAT and CDR2 is FQNNGV in the germline V gene. This CDR3 is built from 15 residues. The CDR3 spells CASSLEVGRNYEQYF.

The CDR3: CASSSGQGPFYEQYF. V is TRBV2 and J is TRBJ2-7; TCRdb gives TRBD1 as the D gene, but with no DNA this cannot be confirmed. The CDR3 length is 15 residues. Germline CDR1 reads SNHLY; CDR2 reads FYNNEI.

The V call is TRBV7-9, the J call TRBJ2-7; TCRdb returns TRBD2, unconfirmable since there is no DNA. Germline CDR1 and CDR2: SEHNR and FQNEAQ (reference sequence). There are 14 residues in the CDR3. CDR3 sequence reads: CASSYGTAVYEQYF.

The chain has TRBV20-1 and TRBJ1-3; TCRdb names TRBD1, which stays unverified in the absence of DNA. Germline V gives CDR1 DFQATT, CDR2 SNEGSKA (reference sequence). The CDR3 extends over 14 amino acids. The CDR3 here is CSARGRNSGNTIYF.

V usage is TRBV29-1 and J usage is TRBJ2-1; checking the TCRdb D call of TRBD1 is not possible without DNA. Per germline, CDR1 SQVTM and CDR2 ANQGSEA. The CDR3 contains 12 residues. The CDR3 protein is CSVGTWGNEQFF.

The chain carries TRBV14 and TRBJ2-7; lacking DNA, the TRBD1 call made by TCRdb goes unchecked. Germline CDR1 and CDR2: SGHDN and FVKESK. The CDR3 has 16 amino acids. The CDR3 loop is CASSFRGVESSYEQYF.